This T cell receptor beta chain was identified in a study of vaccination and CD4 T cells after COVID-19. Study details: Four females and six males made up the convalescents, with two Hispanic. Every participant had a vaccine, which was either BNT162b2 or mRNA-1273, given in two doses.

TCRdb fed the PCR reads into MiXCR, producing one record per CDR3 protein. The sample consists of approximately 21,000 distinct CDR3 sequences, approximately 57% of them appearing once. Broader study findings: Counts of SARS-CoV-2-reactive clonotypes had a median that went from approximately 21 to 40, a nonsignificant change. A median about 83% of convalescent patients' SARS-CoV-2-reactive clones emerged only after vaccination.

Notes on this clonotype: Its antigen remains unidentified.

The TCR comes from a human donor who had recovered from COVID-19. Source: CD4+ T cells from blood, taken before SARS-CoV-2 vaccination.

CDR3 region: CSARGQGGTEAFF. The CDR3 bases are TGCAGTGCTAGAGGACAGGGCGGCACTGAAGCTTTCTTT. This chain connects TRBV20-1 to TRBJ1-1; TRBD1 matches 7 bases. The CDR3 has 13 amino acids. Germline V lookup: CDR1 DFQATT, CDR2 SNEGSKA (reference sequence). V trimming: 1 base; J trimming: 4 bases; junction bases outside the gene matches: 3.